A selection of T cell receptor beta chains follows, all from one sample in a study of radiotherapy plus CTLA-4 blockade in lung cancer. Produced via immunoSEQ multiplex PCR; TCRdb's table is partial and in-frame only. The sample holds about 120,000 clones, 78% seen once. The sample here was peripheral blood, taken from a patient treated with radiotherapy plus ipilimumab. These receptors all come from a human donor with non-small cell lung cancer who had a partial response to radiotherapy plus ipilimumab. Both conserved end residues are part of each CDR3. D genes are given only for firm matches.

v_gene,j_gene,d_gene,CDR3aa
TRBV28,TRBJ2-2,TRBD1,CASRTGGEAGELFF
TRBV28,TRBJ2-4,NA,CASSLSHTAKNIQYF
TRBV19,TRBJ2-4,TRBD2,CASSIGLAGGLAKNIQYF
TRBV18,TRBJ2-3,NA,CASSRARADTQYF
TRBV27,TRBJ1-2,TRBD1,CASSPTPTGNYGYTF
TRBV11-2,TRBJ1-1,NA,CASGWGRDTEAFF
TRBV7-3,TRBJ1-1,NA,CASSSIYRPTEAFF
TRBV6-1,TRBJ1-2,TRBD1,CASSEAGTGGKFNYGYTF
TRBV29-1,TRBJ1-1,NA,CSVEKAGQRAEAFF
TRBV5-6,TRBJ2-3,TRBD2,CASSYGLAGDTQYF
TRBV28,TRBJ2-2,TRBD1,CASSRTGNTGELFF
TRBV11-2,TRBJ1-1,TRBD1,CASSLVGTGAVINTEAFF
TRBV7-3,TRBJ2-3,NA,CASSLAGDDTTQYF
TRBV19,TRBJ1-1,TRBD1,CASILTGDGTEAFF
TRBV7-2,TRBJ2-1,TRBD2,CASSFFTLASGRNNEQFF
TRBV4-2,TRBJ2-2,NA,CASSHPGDWRANTGELFF
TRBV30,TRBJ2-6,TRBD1,CAWSVYEAGGAGANVLTF
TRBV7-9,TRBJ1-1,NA,CASSPPEGTEAFF
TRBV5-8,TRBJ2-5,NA,CASSLYAGSGETQYF
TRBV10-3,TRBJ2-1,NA,CAISGKDPRGYNEQFF
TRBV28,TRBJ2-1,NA,CASSLGLVPINEQFF
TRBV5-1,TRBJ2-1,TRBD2,CASSPGTSGRPSSYNEQFF
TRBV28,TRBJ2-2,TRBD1,CASSFPGTGGRQIPYRNTGELFF
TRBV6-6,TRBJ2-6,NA,CASKQGFTSGANVLTF
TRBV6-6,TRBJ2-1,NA,CASNWEVGSYNNEQFF
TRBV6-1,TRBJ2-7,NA,CASSSSTYYYEQYF
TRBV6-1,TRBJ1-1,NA,CASSVSGRRNTEAFF
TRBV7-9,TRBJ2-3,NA,CATNPTPPFSTDTQYF
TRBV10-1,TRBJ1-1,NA,CASSDDTTEAFF
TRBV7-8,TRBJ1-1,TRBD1,CASSWDRGFDTEAFF
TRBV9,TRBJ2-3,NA,CASSVALSVTGYTDTQYF
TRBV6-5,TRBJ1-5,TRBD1,CASSTRQGNQPQHF
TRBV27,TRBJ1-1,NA,CASSQWTDTEAFF
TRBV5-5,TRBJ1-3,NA,CASSLGRNSGNTIYF
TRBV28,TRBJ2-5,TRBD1,CASSLFLTGAQETQYF
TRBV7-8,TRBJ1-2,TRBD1,CASSFTGEGYTF
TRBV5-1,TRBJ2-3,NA,CASTTGSAMKTQYF
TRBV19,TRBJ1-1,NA,CASSKGLTEAFF
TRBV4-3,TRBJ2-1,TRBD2,CASSQDLLTGGVNEQFF
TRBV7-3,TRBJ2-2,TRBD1,CASSQRLTGSGELFF
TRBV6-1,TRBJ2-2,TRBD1,CASIRGTGYTGELFF
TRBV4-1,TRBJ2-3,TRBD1,CASSQVDRDADTQYF
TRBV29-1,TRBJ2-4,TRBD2,CSVEDLGSGRAKNIQYF
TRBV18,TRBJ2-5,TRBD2,CASSINGAGSYQETQYF
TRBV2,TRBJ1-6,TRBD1,CAASGGADSPLHF
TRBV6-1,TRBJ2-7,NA,CASSEGPEAYEQYF
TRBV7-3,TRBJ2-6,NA,CASSSNSGANVLTF
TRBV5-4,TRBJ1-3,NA,CASSLDSSGNTIYF
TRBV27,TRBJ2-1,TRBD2,CASSSPGLAGGRWTYNEQFF
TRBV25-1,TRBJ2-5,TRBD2,CASSRASGRETQYF
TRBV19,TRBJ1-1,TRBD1,CASSSRTGETKAFF
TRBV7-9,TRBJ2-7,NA,CASSLSTVYEQYF
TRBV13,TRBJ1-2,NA,CASSPQGFSGGYTF
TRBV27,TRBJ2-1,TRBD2,CASRVWLAGSNEQFF
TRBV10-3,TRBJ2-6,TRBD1,CAISELDRGPSFSGANVLTF
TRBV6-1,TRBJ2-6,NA,CASSEPGTGANVLTF
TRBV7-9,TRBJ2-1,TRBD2,CASSALAGGFNEQFF
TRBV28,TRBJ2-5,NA,CASSSQLDLQETQYF
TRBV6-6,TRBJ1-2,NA,CASSQIQGSHGYTF
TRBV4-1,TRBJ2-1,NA,CASSQDLSGVAYNEQFF